The 10 T cell receptor beta chains listed next were all sequenced from one sample in a study of T cells in Graves' hyperthyroidism and ophthalmopathy. Amplified TCR beta CDR3 regions came from RNA transcripts. A first-round RT-PCR of the TCR CDR3 used the HTBI primer set. TCRdb recomputed calls from the multiplex PCR reads with MiXCR, one row per CDR3 protein. Counted here are about 520,000 distinct CDR3 sequences, approximately 25% occurring once; the ten biggest clones make up roughly 10%. The sequenced sample consisted of blood. The receptors were gathered from a woman aged 25 to 39 with Graves' ophthalmopathy.

The V call is TRBV6-4, the J call TRBJ2-3; TRBD1 might be the D (5 bases). The germline V and J ends were trimmed by 2 bases and 5 bases, with 11 bases remaining between them. Per germline, CDR1 MRHNA and CDR2 SNTAGT. The CDR3 has 14 amino acids. CDR3 protein: CASSDQGQGDTQYF. The DNA for the CDR3 is TGTGCCAGCAGTGACCAGGGTCAGGGAGATACGCAGTATTTT.

In its sample, this clonotype was seen many times. The chain has TRBV19 and TRBJ1-1; D not certain. The CDR3 is 13 residues long. CDR1 is LNHDA, CDR2 SQIVND, per germline (reference sequence). V was shortened by 9 bases and J by 0 bases, with 11 bases between the two germline ends. The CDR3 loop reads CASKNDMNTEAFF. The CDR3 nucleotides are TGTGCCAGCAAAAACGACATGAACACTGAAGCTTTCTTT.

The chain joins TRBV20-1 to TRBJ2-2; 9 positions agree with TRBD1. J was trimmed by 7 bases and V by 5 bases; bases with no gene match: 14. The CDR3 extends over 16 amino acids. Germline loops: CDR1 DFQATT, CDR2 SNEGSKA (reference sequence). The DNA of the CDR3 is TGCAGTGCTCCCGCCGGGGACAGGGTACGAGGCGGGGAGCTGTTTTTT. It yields the protein CSAPAGDRVRGGELFF.

Worth noting for this clonotype: A read error may explain this, as a much larger clone is one base away. The chain employs TRBV6-2 or TRBV6-3 and TRBJ2-5, with 8 bases fitting TRBD2. V was pared by 10 bases and J by 4 bases, with 11 bases of the junction left unmatched. The CDR3 loop spans 14 amino acids. Germline CDR1 is MNHEY and CDR2 is SVGEGT. The DNA for the CDR3 is TGTGCCACCGTACCGGGGGGGCAGAGAGAGACCCAGTACTTC. Protein: CATVPGGQRETQYF.

The table lists this clonotype with many counts. V usage is TRBV5-1 and J usage is TRBJ2-7; D tentatively fits TRBD1 or TRBD2 (5 bases each). Trimming removed 0 bases at V and 2 bases at J, with 12 bases between. CDR1 and CDR2 from the germline V gene are SGHRS and YFSETQ. This CDR3 has 15 residues. CDR3 residues: CASSLGGSLAYEQYF. As DNA, the CDR3 is TGCGCCAGCAGCTTGGGGGGGAGTCTTGCCTACGAGCAGTACTTC.

This clonotype was observed a few times. The chain recombines TRBV6-1 with TRBJ2-7, with D perhaps TRBD2 (6 bases). V was clipped by 2 bases and J by 0 bases, with 17 bases between them. There are 17 residues in the CDR3. Germline assignment: CDR1 MNHNS and CDR2 SASEGT. The CDR3 is CASSELGGRYSSYEQYF. In DNA form, the CDR3 reads TGTGCCAGCAGTGAACTGGGAGGCAGATACAGCTCCTACGAGCAGTACTTC.

The sample holds one count of this clonotype. Sequence at one end of the junction differs from germline and may be a read error. The chain joins TRBV4-1 to TRBJ2-5, with D unresolved. This CDR3 has 14 residues. In germline, CDR1 is MGHRA, CDR2 YSYEKL. The CDR3 nucleotides are TGTGCCAGCAGCCAAGAAGACGGAGAAGAGACCCAGTACTTC. It specifies CASSQEDGEETQYF.

The chain uses TRBV6-1 and TRBJ1-5; unclear D gene. Germline assignment: CDR1 MNHNS and CDR2 SASEGT. Trimming took off 4 bases at V and 7 bases at J, with 14 bases between the two ends. This CDR3 contains 14 residues. CDR3 sequence: CASSAEMGRQPQHF. The CDR3 DNA reads as TGTGCCAGCAGTGCCGAAATGGGAAGACAGCCCCAGCATTTT.

This rearrangement joins TRBV5-1 to TRBJ2-2; 14 positions match TRBD2. CDR1 and CDR2 (germline): SGHRS, YFSETQ. This CDR3 spans 18 amino acids. After removal of 4 bases from V and 3 bases from J, the junction contained 8 bases not matched to a gene. CDR3 in amino acids: CASSERLAGGQYTGELFF. The CDR3 DNA reads TGCGCCAGCAGCGAGCGACTAGCGGGGGGGCAATACACCGGGGAGCTGTTTTTT. The entire variable domain, with the rest obtained from reference TRBV5-1 and TRBJ2-2, is as follows: KAGVTQTPRYLIKTRGQQVTLSCSPISGHRSVSWYQQTPGQGLQFLFEYFSETQRNKGNFPGRFSGRQFSNSRSEMNVSTLELGDSALYLCASSERLAGGQYTGELFFGEGSRLTVL.

This chain joins TRBV25-1 and TRBJ2-7; D might be TRBD2 (5 bases). Germline V gene data show CDR1 as MGHDK and CDR2 as SYGVNS. This CDR3 has 16 amino acids. V was cut by 5 bases and J by 9 bases, with 26 bases left in between. This chain's CDR3 is CASSPQEELEYDAQYF. CDR3 DNA sequence: TGTGCCAGCAGTCCTCAGGAGGAACTAGAGTACGACGCGCAGTACTTC.